These T cell receptor beta chains were read from a single sample in a study of vaccination effects on CD4 cells after COVID-19. TCRdb's copy holds only in-frame clones and misses some; the assay was immunoSEQ multiplex PCR. The table lists about 74,000 clones, about 74% of them singletons. No antigens are known for them. The sample was CD4+ T cells from PBMCs cultured without peptide, taken before COVID-19 vaccination. The source of these receptors is a human donor who received a COVID-19 vaccine. The CDR3 runs from the conserved cysteine through the conserved F or W. Fields, in order: D gene, J gene, V gene, CDR3 protein, CDR3 DNA. A D gene is named only where the DNA matches it firmly.

>.|TRBJ1-2|TRBV9
CASSPQLQGSNYGYTF
TGTGCCAGCAGCCCTCAACTACAGGGAAGTAACTATGGCTACACCTTC
>.|TRBJ1-5|TRBV27
CASSRNSNQPQHF
TGTGCCAGCAGTCGGAATAGCAATCAGCCCCAGCATTTT
>TRBD2|TRBJ2-3|TRBV5-8
CASPTGLAGFTDTQYF
TGTGCCAGCCCCACGGGACTAGCGGGGTTCACAGATACGCAGTATTTT
>.|TRBJ1-1|TRBV6-5
CASSRDARNTEAFF
TGTGCCAGCAGCAGGGACGCTCGGAACACTGAAGCTTTCTTT
>.|TRBJ2-3|TRBV5-8
CASPFPPGISTDTQYF
TGTGCCAGCCCCTTTCCCCCGGGTATAAGCACAGATACGCAGTATTTT
>.|TRBJ2-5|TRBV12-5
CASGFQGGETQYF
TGTGCTAGTGGTTTTCAGGGGGGAGAGACCCAGTACTTC
>TRBD2|TRBJ2-5|TRBV5-4
CASSTGLAGTETQYF
TGTGCCAGCAGTACGGGACTAGCGGGAACGGAGACCCAGTACTTC
>.|TRBJ1-3|TRBV4-1
CASSQGPGNTIYF
TGCGCCAGCAGCCAGGGACCTGGAAACACCATATATTTT
>.|TRBJ1-1|TRBV18
CASHEGGPFYTEAFF
TGTGCCAGCCACGAAGGCGGGCCCTTTTACACTGAAGCTTTCTTT
>.|TRBJ1-2|TRBV20-1
CSASSLGYGYTF
TGCAGTGCTAGTTCCCTAGGCTATGGCTACACCTTC